The rows below give T cell receptor beta chains drawn from one sample of a study of blood T cell repertoires in COVID-19. Assay: immunoSEQ multiplex PCR; the TCRdb copy retains only in-frame clones and omits some. The sample has 150,000 to 200,000 clones; around 85% are singletons. The material sequenced was peripheral blood. These TCRs come from a human donor with acute or convalescent COVID-19. The donor label of this sample is uncertain. Each CDR3 is given with its conserved first and last residue. Each record gives: J gene, V gene, clone size, D gene, CDR3 DNA, CDR3 protein. The D gene is left open where the match is weak. The listing skips clone size in some rows; elsewhere it reads once, few, many or a size class.

J gene: TRBJ2-5
V gene: TRBV3-1/TRBV3-2
clone size: NA
D gene: TRBD2
CDR3 DNA: TGTGCCAGCACCGGGGGGGCGGAGACCCAGTACTTC
CDR3 protein: CASTGGAETQYF

J gene: TRBJ1-4
V gene: TRBV24-1
clone size: NA
D gene: NA
CDR3 DNA: TGTGCCACCAGTGATTTGCTCCCCTTACGGAATGAAAAACTGTTTTTT
CDR3 protein: CATSDLLPLRNEKLFF

J gene: TRBJ1-2
V gene: TRBV5-1
clone size: once
D gene: NA
CDR3 DNA: TGCGCCAGCAGCTCGGACAGCTTGTATGGCTACACCTTC
CDR3 protein: CASSSDSLYGYTF

J gene: TRBJ2-3
V gene: TRBV18
clone size: NA
D gene: TRBD1
CDR3 DNA: TGTGCCAGCTCACCGGACAGGGCAGATACGCAGTATTTT
CDR3 protein: CASSPDRADTQYF

J gene: TRBJ2-5
V gene: TRBV19
clone size: NA
D gene: TRBD2
CDR3 DNA: TGTGCCACCTCCGTTCTTCAGCGGGGGGGCTTAGAGACCCAGTACTTC
CDR3 protein: CATSVLQRGGLETQYF

J gene: TRBJ1-5
V gene: TRBV7-6
clone size: NA
D gene: NA
CDR3 DNA: TGTGCCAGCAGCCCAGCTCCGGGGGGCGGTGGTCAGCCCCAGCATTTT
CDR3 protein: CASSPAPGGGGQPQHF

J gene: TRBJ2-5
V gene: TRBV5-1
clone size: NA
D gene: TRBD2
CDR3 DNA: TGCGCCAGCAGCACCGGACTAGCGGGGGATAGACAAGAGACCCAGTACTTC
CDR3 protein: CASSTGLAGDRQETQYF

J gene: TRBJ2-1
V gene: TRBV15
clone size: NA
D gene: NA
CDR3 DNA: TGTGCCACCAGCAGGTGGAGGGGATCTTCGGTCGGGTCCTACAATGAGCAGTTCTTC
CDR3 protein: CATSRWRGSSVGSYNEQFF

J gene: TRBJ1-5
V gene: TRBV7-9
clone size: NA
D gene: TRBD1
CDR3 DNA: TGTGCCAGCAGCTTAGGGACAGGGGCTCAGCCCCAGCATTTT
CDR3 protein: CASSLGTGAQPQHF

J gene: TRBJ1-1
V gene: TRBV2
clone size: NA
D gene: NA
CDR3 DNA: TGTGCCAGCAGTGAAGTTAGGGGCGGGGTCACTGAAGCTTTCTTT
CDR3 protein: CASSEVRGGVTEAFF

J gene: TRBJ1-2
V gene: TRBV5-5
clone size: NA
D gene: TRBD1
CDR3 DNA: TGTGCCAGCAGTGATATCTTAGGACAGGAACGGTATGGCTACACCTTC
CDR3 protein: CASSDILGQERYGYTF

J gene: TRBJ2-2
V gene: TRBV21-1
clone size: NA
D gene: NA
CDR3 DNA: TGTGCCAGCAGCAAAGGCAGCCGCCTACCGGGCACCGGGGAGCTGTTTTTT
CDR3 protein: CASSKGSRLPGTGELFF

J gene: TRBJ2-3
V gene: TRBV9
clone size: NA
D gene: NA
CDR3 DNA: TGTGCCAGCAGCGTAGACCGGGGGGCTCTTAGCACAGATACGCAGTATTTT
CDR3 protein: CASSVDRGALSTDTQYF

J gene: TRBJ1-1
V gene: TRBV29-1
clone size: NA
D gene: TRBD1
CDR3 DNA: TGCAGCGTTGTGGGACAGGGGGACACTGAAGCTTTCTTT
CDR3 protein: CSVVGQGDTEAFF

J gene: TRBJ1-2
V gene: TRBV10-2
clone size: NA
D gene: NA
CDR3 DNA: TGCGCCAGCAGTTCCCAAGGGAGAGGAAATGGCTACACCTTC
CDR3 protein: CASSSQGRGNGYTF

J gene: TRBJ1-3
V gene: TRBV4-1
clone size: NA
D gene: NA
CDR3 DNA: TGCGCCAGCAGCCAAAGAGGGTTAAACACCATATATTTT
CDR3 protein: CASSQRGLNTIYF

J gene: TRBJ2-2
V gene: TRBV24-1
clone size: NA
D gene: TRBD1
CDR3 DNA: TGTGCCACCAGTGATGGGACAGGGCTGGCCGGGGAGCTGTTTTTT
CDR3 protein: CATSDGTGLAGELFF

J gene: TRBJ1-1
V gene: TRBV10-3
clone size: once
D gene: NA
CDR3 DNA: TGTGCCATCAGTGTTGCGATGAACACTGAAGCTTTCTTT
CDR3 protein: CAISVAMNTEAFF

J gene: TRBJ1-2
V gene: TRBV5-1
clone size: NA
D gene: NA
CDR3 DNA: TGCGCCAGCAGCAGATCAGATCGTTCCTATGGCTACACCTTC
CDR3 protein: CASSRSDRSYGYTF

J gene: TRBJ2-7
V gene: TRBV30
clone size: once
D gene: NA
CDR3 DNA: TGTGCCTGGACTAGCTCCTACGAGCAGTACTTC
CDR3 protein: CAWTSSYEQYF

J gene: TRBJ1-3
V gene: TRBV5-4
clone size: NA
D gene: TRBD1
CDR3 DNA: TGTGCCAGCAGCTCCGGGACAGGGGGCTCTGGAAACACCATATATTTT
CDR3 protein: CASSSGTGGSGNTIYF

J gene: TRBJ2-2
V gene: TRBV6-6
clone size: NA
D gene: NA
CDR3 DNA: TGTGCCAGCAGTTACTCGGGGGGTATGAACACCGGGGAGCTGTTTTTT
CDR3 protein: CASSYSGGMNTGELFF

J gene: TRBJ2-1
V gene: TRBV4-2
clone size: NA
D gene: NA
CDR3 DNA: TGTGCCAGCAAGGGGCGCCTTTATGAGCAGTTCTTC
CDR3 protein: CASKGRLYEQFF

J gene: TRBJ1-6
V gene: TRBV6-5
clone size: NA
D gene: NA
CDR3 DNA: TGTGCCAGCAGTTATTTAGACAACAATTCACCCCTCCACTTT
CDR3 protein: CASSYLDNNSPLHF

J gene: TRBJ1-2
V gene: TRBV2
clone size: NA
D gene: TRBD1
CDR3 DNA: TGTGCCAGCGGAGACAGGGCGAACCGTCAGGGCTACACCTTC
CDR3 protein: CASGDRANRQGYTF

J gene: TRBJ1-2
V gene: TRBV5-8
clone size: NA
D gene: NA
CDR3 DNA: TGTGCCAGCAGCTTGCAGGCGGGGAGATATGGCTACACCTTC
CDR3 protein: CASSLQAGRYGYTF

J gene: TRBJ2-3
V gene: TRBV5-1
clone size: NA
D gene: TRBD1
CDR3 DNA: TGCGCCAGCAGCCGGGACAGGACAGATACGCAGTATTTT
CDR3 protein: CASSRDRTDTQYF

J gene: TRBJ2-5
V gene: TRBV5-1
clone size: NA
D gene: NA
CDR3 DNA: TGCGCCAGCAGCAGGGGACAACAAGAGACCCAGTACTTC
CDR3 protein: CASSRGQQETQYF

J gene: TRBJ1-1
V gene: TRBV5-1
clone size: NA
D gene: TRBD1
CDR3 DNA: TGCGCCAGCAGCCAAGGGACAGGGGGCGCATTGGAGGTGGACACTGAAGCTTTCTTT
CDR3 protein: CASSQGTGGALEVDTEAFF

J gene: TRBJ1-1
V gene: TRBV12-3/TRBV12-4
clone size: few
D gene: NA
CDR3 DNA: TGTGCCAGCAGTTTAAGTTCCCAGGAAGCTTTCTTT
CDR3 protein: CASSLSSQEAFF

J gene: TRBJ2-1
V gene: TRBV11-2
clone size: NA
D gene: NA
CDR3 DNA: TGTGCCAGCAGACCCGAGTTAGCGGCCTCTTACAATGAGCAGTTCTTC
CDR3 protein: CASRPELAASYNEQFF

J gene: TRBJ1-6
V gene: TRBV19
clone size: NA
D gene: NA
CDR3 DNA: TGTGCCAGTAACTGGGGGCTCAGCTCCTATAATTCACCCCTCCACTTT
CDR3 protein: CASNWGLSSYNSPLHF

J gene: TRBJ1-2
V gene: TRBV28
clone size: NA
D gene: NA
CDR3 DNA: TGTGCCAGCAGTTCGTCCGGGACATTCCACTATGGCTACACCTTC
CDR3 protein: CASSSSGTFHYGYTF

J gene: TRBJ1-5
V gene: TRBV19
clone size: NA
D gene: NA
CDR3 DNA: TGTGCCAGTAGTTACGGGGTTAGCTCCAATCAGCCCCAGCATTTT
CDR3 protein: CASSYGVSSNQPQHF

J gene: TRBJ2-1
V gene: TRBV5-1
clone size: NA
D gene: TRBD2
CDR3 DNA: TGCGCCAGCAGCTCGCACACTAGCGGGGGGGCCAATGAGCAGTTCTTC
CDR3 protein: CASSSHTSGGANEQFF

J gene: TRBJ1-2
V gene: TRBV14
clone size: NA
D gene: TRBD1
CDR3 DNA: TGTGCCAGCAGCCAAACAGGGGGTGTTAACTATGGCTACACCTTC
CDR3 protein: CASSQTGGVNYGYTF

J gene: TRBJ1-3
V gene: TRBV6-4
clone size: NA
D gene: NA
CDR3 DNA: TGTGCCAGCAGTGACCGTCAGGGGAGGGACACCATATATTTT
CDR3 protein: CASSDRQGRDTIYF

J gene: TRBJ1-2
V gene: TRBV19
clone size: once
D gene: TRBD1
CDR3 DNA: TGTGCCAGTAGTATCGGACAGGGAGGATCCTATGGCTACACCTTC
CDR3 protein: CASSIGQGGSYGYTF

J gene: TRBJ1-5
V gene: TRBV15
clone size: NA
D gene: NA
CDR3 DNA: TGTGCCACCAGCAGAGACAAACAGCCCCAGCATTTT
CDR3 protein: CATSRDKQPQHF

J gene: TRBJ1-4
V gene: TRBV5-1
clone size: few
D gene: NA
CDR3 DNA: TGCGCCAGCAGCTTGGACGGTAGAACTAATGAAAAACTGTTTTTT
CDR3 protein: CASSLDGRTNEKLFF

J gene: TRBJ1-1
V gene: TRBV7-9
clone size: NA
D gene: TRBD1
CDR3 DNA: TGTGCCAGCAGCTTATGGGACAGGGAAGGAGCTTTCTTT
CDR3 protein: CASSLWDREGAFF

J gene: TRBJ2-1
V gene: TRBV10-1
clone size: NA
D gene: NA
CDR3 DNA: TGCGCCAGCTCTGTCAGGGACAATGAGCAGTTCTTC
CDR3 protein: CASSVRDNEQFF

J gene: TRBJ1-2
V gene: TRBV19
clone size: NA
D gene: TRBD1
CDR3 DNA: TGTGCCAGTAGTATAGGAGGACAGGGTTTGGGAACTTTTGGCTACACCTTC
CDR3 protein: CASSIGGQGLGTFGYTF

J gene: TRBJ1-1
V gene: TRBV14
clone size: NA
D gene: NA
CDR3 DNA: TGTGCCAGCAGCCCCCCCGGGTGGAGATGGTACACTGAAGCTTTCTTT
CDR3 protein: CASSPPGWRWYTEAFF

J gene: TRBJ2-3
V gene: TRBV11-3
clone size: NA
D gene: NA
CDR3 DNA: TGTGCCAGCAGCTACAGGGTTGATACGCAGTATTTT
CDR3 protein: CASSYRVDTQYF

J gene: TRBJ2-3
V gene: TRBV7-3
clone size: NA
D gene: NA
CDR3 DNA: TGTGCCAGCAGCTTGGGGCGGGATGATACGCAGTATTTT
CDR3 protein: CASSLGRDDTQYF

J gene: TRBJ1-1
V gene: TRBV21-1
clone size: NA
D gene: NA
CDR3 DNA: TGTGCCAGCAGCACGAACGGGATAGGATCGAACACTGAAGCTTTCTTT
CDR3 protein: CASSTNGIGSNTEAFF

J gene: TRBJ1-2
V gene: TRBV19
clone size: NA
D gene: TRBD1
CDR3 DNA: TGTGCCAGTAGTATCCCCCGACAGGGTAACTATGGCTACACCTTC
CDR3 protein: CASSIPRQGNYGYTF

J gene: TRBJ2-1
V gene: TRBV30
clone size: NA
D gene: NA
CDR3 DNA: TGTGCCTGGACACAGGGCTACAATGAGCAGTTCTTC
CDR3 protein: CAWTQGYNEQFF

J gene: TRBJ2-3
V gene: TRBV19
clone size: NA
D gene: TRBD2
CDR3 DNA: TGTGCCAGTAGCCTACGGGGGGGCCCAGATACGCAGTATTTT
CDR3 protein: CASSLRGGPDTQYF

J gene: TRBJ2-7
V gene: TRBV27
clone size: few
D gene: NA
CDR3 DNA: TGTGCGGCGGGTCCCTGGGGCTCCTACGAGCAGTACTTC
CDR3 protein: CAAGPWGSYEQYF

J gene: TRBJ2-7
V gene: TRBV18
clone size: once
D gene: NA
CDR3 DNA: TGTGCCAGCTCACCAACGGACACCACCTACGAGCAGTACTTC
CDR3 protein: CASSPTDTTYEQYF

J gene: TRBJ1-4
V gene: TRBV27
clone size: NA
D gene: NA
CDR3 DNA: TGTGCCAGCAGTTTAACGGGTGAAAAACTGTTTTTT
CDR3 protein: CASSLTGEKLFF

J gene: TRBJ2-3
V gene: TRBV3-1/TRBV3-2
clone size: NA
D gene: NA
CDR3 DNA: TGTGCCAGCAGCCAAAGTGGGGGCCATACGCAGTATTTT
CDR3 protein: CASSQSGGHTQYF

J gene: TRBJ2-5
V gene: TRBV5-6
clone size: NA
D gene: TRBD2
CDR3 DNA: TGTGCCAGCAGCCACCGCGCGGGGGGCTTCCAAGAGACCCAGTACTTC
CDR3 protein: CASSHRAGGFQETQYF

J gene: TRBJ1-3
V gene: TRBV5-1
clone size: NA
D gene: TRBD1
CDR3 DNA: TGCGCCAGCAGCCGAGGGACAGGGGACACGGTAGTCGGAAACACCATATATTTT
CDR3 protein: CASSRGTGDTVVGNTIYF

J gene: TRBJ1-1
V gene: TRBV18
clone size: NA
D gene: TRBD1
CDR3 DNA: TGTGCCAGCTCACCGCCAGGGGGCGCGATCGACGCTTTCTTT
CDR3 protein: CASSPPGGAIDAFF